This T cell receptor beta chain was captured by sequencing in a study of shared clonotypes between healthy human individuals. Study observations and caveats: Sampling included only blood; tissue repertoires likely differ.

This clone was observed once. What it binds is unknown. Every contributor of samples was a Caucasian grown-up residing in Nashville, Tennessee. Libraries were prepared by immunoSEQ multiplex PCR; TCRdb keeps only in-frame clonotypes and omits some of them. The data contain about 460,000 clones, over 60% of them singletons. This TCR came from a woman aged 40 to 55 in good health. Some clones in this sample may be carry-over from other donors' samples. The material sequenced was PBMCs.

This chain's CDR3 is CASSNRGPTEAFF. The DNA for the CDR3 is TGTGCCAGCAGCAACAGGGGGCCAACTGAAGCTTTCTTT. The chain employs TRBV28 and TRBJ1-1; TRBD1 agrees at 9 bases. The CDR3 covers 13 residues. Germline CDR1 reads MDHEN; CDR2 reads SYDVKM. V lost 6 bases and J lost 5; bases outside the gene matches: 4. Full variable domain (remainder filled in from reference TRBV28 and TRBJ1-1): DVKVTQSSRYLVKRTGEKVFLECVQDMDHENMFWYRQDPGLGLRLIYFSYDVKMKEKGDIPEGYSVSREKKERFSLILESASTNQTSMYLCASSNRGPTEAFFGQGTRLTVV.